This is a list of T cell receptor beta chains from one sample in a study of B cell selection in AIRE deficiency. The data were produced by immunoSEQ multiplex PCR, yet TCRdb's version contains in-frame clones alone and is incomplete. The repertoire consists of under 25,000 clones, with almost 97% occurring once and the leading ten covering around 0.3%. Material for sequencing was conventional CD4+ T cells sorted from PBMCs. These receptors originate from a human donor with AIRE deficiency. Both conserved end residues are trimmed from each CDR3. Fields, in order: J gene, V gene, CDR3 protein.

J: TRBJ2-5; V: TRBV2; CDR3: ASSRQGGQETQY
J: TRBJ1-1; V: TRBV7-2; CDR3: ASSNRVGNTEAF
J: TRBJ1-2; V: TRBV6-5; CDR3: ASSGRNYGYT
J: TRBJ1-2; V: TRBV6-1; CDR3: ASNPSAPPPS
J: TRBJ2-3; V: TRBV18; CDR3: ASSPGAGISTDTQY
J: TRBJ2-1; V: TRBV4-2; CDR3: ASSPSLAATANEQF
J: TRBJ1-4; V: TRBV6-5; CDR3: ASSSGQGRANEKLF
J: TRBJ1-1; V: TRBV7-9; CDR3: ASSSNPVTEAF
J: TRBJ1-1; V: TRBV11-3; CDR3: ASSLEGDWTEAF
J: TRBJ1-3; V: TRBV11-3; CDR3: ASSLEAGSGSGNTIY
J: TRBJ1-4; V: TRBV2; CDR3: ASSVVGDGEKLF
J: TRBJ1-2; V: TRBV19; CDR3: ASRTAGRNYGYT
J: TRBJ2-4; V: TRBV19; CDR3: ASSIVPRRIQY
J: TRBJ1-2; V: TRBV4-1; CDR3: ASSQGRIGYYGYT
J: TRBJ1-1; V: TRBV5-5; CDR3: ASSLAGPTR
J: TRBJ1-4; V: TRBV5-5; CDR3: ASSSWTIEKLF
J: TRBJ1-5; V: TRBV4-1; CDR3: ASSQRDGYNQPQH
J: TRBJ1-2; V: TRBV7-2; CDR3: ASRIWGETMGGYT
J: TRBJ1-1; V: TRBV5-1; CDR3: ASSLVLDSNTEAF
J: TRBJ2-2; V: TRBV10-3; CDR3: AINGRGSTGELF
J: TRBJ2-5; V: TRBV2; CDR3: ASSAAETQY
J: TRBJ2-5; V: TRBV4-2; CDR3: ASSQGGEPRQETQY
J: TRBJ1-4; V: TRBV5-4; CDR3: ASGQGPLMDEKLF
J: TRBJ2-3; V: TRBV7-3; CDR3: ASSLTRGAADTQY
J: TRBJ2-2; V: TRBV10-3; CDR3: AISARTATGELF
J: TRBJ2-1; V: TRBV2; CDR3: ASSWDRANEQF
J: TRBJ1-3; V: TRBV15; CDR3: ASQEGSGNTIY
J: TRBJ2-7; V: TRBV5-1; CDR3: ASSPYSGYEQY
J: TRBJ2-1; V: TRBV25-1; CDR3: ASGQGSYNEQF
J: TRBJ2-3; V: TRBV7-6; CDR3: ASSLTGQGGNTQY
J: TRBJ2-5; V: TRBV10-2; CDR3: ASSEGFQETQY
J: TRBJ2-1; V: TRBV4-1; CDR3: ASSQGFTGRDEQF
J: TRBJ2-2; V: TRBV5-1; CDR3: ASSLSGANTGELF
J: TRBJ2-3; V: TRBV4-3; CDR3: ASSQDRTRGALDTQY
J: TRBJ2-3; V: TRBV18; CDR3: ASSRTGTDTQY
J: TRBJ2-7; V: TRBV7-9; CDR3: ASSLVGGNTRYEQY
J: TRBJ2-7; V: TRBV6-5; CDR3: ASSYGISYEQY
J: TRBJ1-2; V: TRBV25-1; CDR3: ASSESGRFLSGYT
J: TRBJ1-5; V: TRBV5-6; CDR3: ASSLGGRNNQPQH
J: TRBJ2-1; V: TRBV19; CDR3: ASSISDASYNEQF
J: TRBJ1-2; V: TRBV7-9; CDR3: ASSPVGWRYGYT
J: TRBJ1-1; V: TRBV11-3; CDR3: ASSLDARVRRTEAF
J: TRBJ1-1; V: TRBV6-6; CDR3: ASSYSGGALIAF
J: TRBJ2-2; V: TRBV18; CDR3: ASSRGGDTGELF
J: TRBJ1-5; V: TRBV7-9; CDR3: ASSLEWGSNQPQH
J: TRBJ2-3; V: TRBV7-2; CDR3: ASSPNQGLAGRGTQY
J: TRBJ2-1; V: TRBV7-2; CDR3: ASSLGQGGYNEQF
J: TRBJ1-3; V: TRBV7-2; CDR3: ASSEVPGNTIY
J: TRBJ1-1; V: TRBV5-1; CDR3: ASSQNQGSTEAF
J: TRBJ2-2; V: TRBV19; CDR3: ASSFEGPTGELF
J: TRBJ1-1; V: TRBV18; CDR3: ASSLPPSTPTEAF
J: TRBJ2-3; V: TRBV25-1; CDR3: ASGGHNRPTDTQY
J: TRBJ2-2; V: TRBV2; CDR3: ASSRQGARTGELF
J: TRBJ2-1; V: TRBV14; CDR3: ASSQVLGANEQF
J: TRBJ2-1; V: TRBV19; CDR3: ASSALRWVNEQF
J: TRBJ1-1; V: TRBV7-2; CDR3: ASSTRRTGLNTEAF
J: TRBJ2-1; V: TRBV11-2; CDR3: ASSLTSGRYDEQF
J: TRBJ2-1; V: TRBV4-2; CDR3: ASSPRVSGGYNEQF
J: TRBJ2-3; V: TRBV5-1; CDR3: ASSLATGGLGTDTQY